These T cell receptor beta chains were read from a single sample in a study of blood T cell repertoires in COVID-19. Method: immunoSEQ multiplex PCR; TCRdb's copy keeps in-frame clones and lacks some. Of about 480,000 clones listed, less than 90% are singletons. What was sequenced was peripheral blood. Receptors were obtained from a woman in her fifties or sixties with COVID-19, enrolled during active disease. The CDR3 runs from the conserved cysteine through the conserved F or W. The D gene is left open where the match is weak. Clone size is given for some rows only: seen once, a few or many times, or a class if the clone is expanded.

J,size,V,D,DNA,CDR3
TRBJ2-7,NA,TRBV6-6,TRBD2,TGTGCCAGCAGTTACGCGGGGGGGGTTACTTACGAGCAGTACTTC,CASSYAGGVTYEQYF
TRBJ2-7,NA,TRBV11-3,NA,TGTGCCAGCAGCTTAGAGGCAGGGATCGAGCAGTACTTC,CASSLEAGIEQYF
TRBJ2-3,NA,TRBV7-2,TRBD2,TGTGCCAGCAGCTTAGCCGGGACTATACTCACAGATACGCAGTATTTT,CASSLAGTILTDTQYF
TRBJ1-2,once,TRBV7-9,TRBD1,TGTGCCAGCAGCTTAGGGGACAGCCGTGGCTACACCTTC,CASSLGDSRGYTF
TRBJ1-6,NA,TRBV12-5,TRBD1,TGTGCTAGTGGTTTGGTGCTTGGAAAGGACAGGCGATCACCCCTCCACTTT,CASGLVLGKDRRSPLHF
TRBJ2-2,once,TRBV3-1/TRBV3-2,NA,TGTGCCAGCGGAGGTCCAGCGCCCCGAGTGCTGTTTTTT,CASGGPAPRVLFF
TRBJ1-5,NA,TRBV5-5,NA,TGTGCCAGCAGCCGGAACTCCCAGCGGGGCCAGCCCCAGCATTTT,CASSRNSQRGQPQHF
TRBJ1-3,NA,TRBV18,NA,TGTGCCAGCTCACCTTCGAACAGGGTTCTCTCTGGAAACACCATATATTTT,CASSPSNRVLSGNTIYF
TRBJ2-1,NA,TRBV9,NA,TGTGCCAGCAGCGGGCAGCGTTTCGATGAGCAGTTCTTC,CASSGQRFDEQFF
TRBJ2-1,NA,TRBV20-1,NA,TGCAGTGCTAGTCCCGCATTCGTAGGGAGGAATGAGCAGTTCTTC,CSASPAFVGRNEQFF
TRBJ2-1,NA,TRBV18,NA,TGTGCCAGCTCCCAGGGTTGGCTAGCGTTTGACAATGAGCAGTTCTTC,CASSQGWLAFDNEQFF